Below, 26 T cell receptor beta chains from the same sample are listed, as sequenced in a study of vaccination and CD4 T cells after COVID-19. Sequencing of cultured CD4+ T cell DNA used the Oncomine TCR Beta short-read assay. TCRdb reanalysed the PCR reads using MiXCR and keeps one entry per CDR3 protein. The sample includes about 16,000 distinct CDR3 sequences, about 35% of them seen just once. Their recognized antigens are unknown. The treatment here: 10-day PBMC culture with coronavirus spike peptide pools or control peptides (ViraFEST assay). The material sequenced was cultured CD4+ T cells from blood. These receptors were obtained from a human donor with COVID-19.

The V gene is TRBV10-3, the J gene TRBJ1-2; TRBD1 is a possible D gene (6 bases). V lost 2 bases, J lost 4 bases, and 8 bases lay in between. The CDR3 is 13 amino acids. CDR1 and CDR2 from the germline V gene are ENHRY and SYGVKD. CDR3 in DNA: TGTGCCATCAGTGAGGACAGGTTCTATGGCTACACCTTC. Translated: CAISEDRFYGYTF.

The chain joins TRBV28 to TRBJ1-2, with no clear D. Germline values: CDR1 MDHEN, CDR2 SYDVKM. The CDR3 is 12 amino acids. V was trimmed by 9 bases and J by 10 bases, leaving 18 bases between them. The CDR3 DNA reads as TGTGCCAGTTCCCTAGGGAGGTTTGACTACACCTTC. Translating gives CASSLGRFDYTF.

This chain uses TRBV10-3 with TRBJ1-6; unclear D gene. The CDR3 covers 17 residues. Trimming removed 0 bases at V and 7 bases at J, with 16 bases between. CDR1 and CDR2 (germline): ENHRY, SYGVKD. The CDR3 spells CAISESVGDLQNSPLHF. CDR3 DNA sequence: TGTGCCATCAGTGAGTCGGTGGGAGACCTACAGAATTCACCCCTCCACTTT.

The chain employs TRBV11-1 and TRBJ2-7, with TRBD2 as a possible D gene (5 bases). The CDR3 covers 12 residues. Per germline, CDR1 SGHAT and CDR2 FQDESV (reference sequence). Trimming stripped 3 bases from V and 3 bases from J, with 6 bases between. Here the CDR3 DNA reads TGTGCCAGCAGCTTCCGGGGCTACGAGCAGTACTTC. This translates into CASSFRGYEQYF.

The chain couples TRBV23-1 to TRBJ1-5; D possibly corresponds to TRBD1 (6 bases). TRBV23-1 is given ORF status, its function remaining uncertain. V was clipped by 2 bases and J by 0 bases, with 17 bases between them. CDR3 length: 18 residues. The CDR3, as DNA: TGCGCCAGCAGTCAAAGGGGGGACATAGGGGCTAGCAATCAGCCCCAGCATTTT. This gives the protein CASSQRGDIGASNQPQHF.

The chain couples TRBV6-5 to TRBJ1-2, with D perhaps matching TRBD1 (6 bases). Trimming pared 0 bases from V and 5 bases from J, leaving 13 bases between. This CDR3 has 15 amino acids. CDR1 MNHEY and CDR2 SVGAGI come from the germline V gene. The CDR3 DNA reads as TGTGCCAGCAGTTACTCGAGGGGGAGTGGGTATGGCTACACCTTC. It specifies CASSYSRGSGYGYTF.

V gene TRBV29-1 combines with J gene TRBJ1-2, with D possibly being TRBD1 (5 bases). V lost 4 bases to trimming and J lost 3 bases, with 15 bases between them. The CDR3 has 14 residues. Germline CDR1 is SQVTM and CDR2 is ANQGSEA. CDR3 in amino acids: CSVVGLGLYYGYTF. CDR3 coding DNA: TGCAGCGTTGTCGGTCTGGGGCTATACTATGGCTACACCTTC.

This clonotype was seen a few times. V and J are TRBV7-2 and TRBJ2-3; a possible D gene is TRBD2 (5 bases). CDR1 SGHTA and CDR2 FQGNSA come from the germline V gene. This CDR3 is built from 14 residues. V was pared by 5 bases and J by 5 bases, with 14 bases between. This CDR3 is CASSDGRGRDTQYF. The CDR3 DNA reads as TGTGCCAGCAGCGACGGCCGAGGGCGAGATACGCAGTATTTT.

J is TRBJ1-6 and V is TRBV6-1; D is unresolved. This CDR3 comprises 15 residues. Germline V lookup: CDR1 MNHNS, CDR2 SASEGT. The V end lost 5 bases, the J end lost 8 bases, and 16 bases lay between the germline ends. The chain's CDR3 is CASSNGKRGDSPLHF. The CDR3 nucleotides are TGTGCCAGCAGTAATGGGAAAAGAGGAGATTCACCCCTCCACTTT.

Here the CDR3 reads CASTRDTGRSPLHF. CDR3 nucleotides: TGTGCCAGCACGCGGGACACTGGGCGATCACCCCTCCACTTT. The rearrangement links TRBV19 to TRBJ1-6; the D gene is possibly TRBD1 (6 bases). The CDR3 has 14 amino acids. Trimming stripped 9 bases from V and 10 bases from J, with 19 bases between. Germline V CDR1 and CDR2: LNHDA, SQIVND (reference sequence).

As concerns this clonotype: The junction shows a germline mismatch at one end, possibly a read error. The rearrangement links TRBV12-3 or TRBV12-4 to TRBJ1-2; D is ambiguous. The CDR3 is 12 amino acids. CDR3 nucleotides: TGTGCCAGCACCCTTTCCGGCGGAGTGAGGGTTTTC. Protein product: CASTLSGGVRVF.

The chain uses TRBV19 and TRBJ2-3; 9 positions agree with TRBD2. Germline V gene sequence: CDR1 LNHDA, CDR2 SQIVND (reference sequence). This CDR3 has 14 residues. V lost 3 bases, J lost 6 bases, and 4 bases stayed unmatched. DNA of the CDR3: TGTGCCAGTAGTATGGGGACTAGCCGGGATACGCAGTATTTT. Translation: CASSMGTSRDTQYF. Full variable domain (rest looked up from reference TRBV19 and TRBJ2-3): DGGITQSPKYLFRKEGQNVTLSCEQNLNHDAMYWYRQDPGQGLRLIYYSQIVNDFQKGDIAEGYSVSREKKESFPLTVTSAQKNPTAFYLCASSMGTSRDTQYFGPGTRLTVL.

This chain links TRBV7-2 with TRBJ2-7; D is undetermined. The germline V and J ends were trimmed by 1 base and 4 bases, with 5 bases remaining between them. Germline CDR1 and CDR2: SGHTA and FQGNSA. The CDR3 sequence is 12 residues long. The CDR3 spells CASSLGRYEQYF. The CDR3 nucleotides read TGTGCCAGCAGCTTAGGCAGGTACGAGCAGTACTTC.

The CDR3 sequence is CASSLSGSSYEQYF. CDR3 nucleotides: TGCGCCAGCAGCTTGTCAGGGAGCTCCTACGAGCAGTACTTC. The chain couples TRBV5-1 to TRBJ2-7; D is perhaps TRBD1 or TRBD2 (5 bases each). Germline V gives CDR1 SGHRS, CDR2 YFSETQ. This CDR3 is 14 amino acids long. With 1 base removed from V and 0 bases from J, the gap between germline ends came to 8 bases.

In its sample, this clonotype was seen a few times. CDR3: CSARSSGADTQYF. The CDR3 coding sequence is TGCAGTGCTAGATCTAGCGGGGCAGATACGCAGTATTTT. This chain connects TRBV20-1 to TRBJ2-3; 9 nucleotides line up with TRBD2. The germline gives CDR1 DFQATT, CDR2 SNEGSKA (reference sequence). The CDR3 runs 13 residues. The V gene end was trimmed by 2 bases and the J gene end by 4 bases; junction bases not matched to a gene: 1.

This clonotype was detected a few times. Here the CDR3 reads CAISDSGTGANVLTF. The CDR3 nucleotides are TGTGCCATCAGTGATTCGGGGACTGGGGCCAACGTCCTGACTTTC. The genes are TRBV10-3 and TRBJ2-6, with D maybe TRBD2 (5 bases). Trimming stripped 3 bases from V and 2 bases from J, with 8 bases between. Germline assignment: CDR1 ENHRY and CDR2 SYGVKD. The CDR3 totals 15 residues.

In its sample, this clonotype was seen a few times. V is TRBV7-2 and J is TRBJ1-2; D is uncertain. The CDR3 has 13 residues. Germline V gene lookup returns CDR1 SGHTA and CDR2 FQGNSA. The V end lost 1 base, the J end lost 6 bases, and 9 bases lay between the germline ends. The CDR3 DNA sequence: TGTGCCAGCAGCTTAGGACTGGCAGATGGCTACACCTTC. This codes for CASSLGLADGYTF. Complete variable domain (other parts from reference TRBV7-2 and TRBJ1-2): GAGVSQSPSNKVTEKGKDVELRCDPISGHTALYWYRQSLGQGLEFLIYFQGNSAPDKSGLPSDRFSAERTGGSVSTLTIQRTQQEDSAVYLCASSLGLADGYTFGSGTRLTVV.

The genes are TRBV7-8 and TRBJ2-2; the match to TRBD2 covers 11 bases. This CDR3 contains 16 residues. V was clipped by 1 base and J by 6 bases; unmatched bases: 4. Germline V gene sequence: CDR1 SGHVS, CDR2 FQNEAQ. CDR3 nucleotides: TGTGCCAGCAGCTTAGTTCTAGCGGGGGGTGCCGGGGAGCTGTTTTTT. Its protein product is CASSLVLAGGAGELFF.

The V and J genes are TRBV19 and TRBJ2-7, with D possibly TRBD1 on 6 matching bases. CDR1 and CDR2 (germline): LNHDA, SQIVND (reference sequence). This CDR3 has 15 amino acids. The germline V and J ends were trimmed by 5 bases and 2 bases, with 16 bases remaining between them. The CDR3 protein is CASSPIFGGPYEQYF. The CDR3 nucleotides are TGTGCCAGTAGTCCTATTTTTGGGGGCCCCTACGAGCAGTACTTC.

This clonotype has only a few counts. The rearrangement links TRBV21-1 to TRBJ1-1; the listed D gene, TRBD1, was not tested against the DNA. TRBV21-1 represents a pseudogene. The CDR3 extends over 21 amino acids. This CDR3 is CASSTQGCLLTPSSSNTEAFF. In nucleotides, the CDR3 is TGTGCCAGCAGCACACAGGGATGCCTACTCACTCCGTCCTCCTCGAACACTGAAGCTTTCTTT.

The rearrangement links TRBV6-1 to TRBJ2-1; no clear D. Germline-derived CDR1 and CDR2 are MNHNS and SASEGT. Trimming left V 5 bases short and J 4 bases short, with 6 bases between. This CDR3 spans 12 amino acids. In DNA form, the CDR3 reads TGTGCCAGCAGTCCCAAATACAATGAGCAGTTCTTC. Its protein is CASSPKYNEQFF.

J is TRBJ2-5 and V is TRBV15; TRBD2 aligns across 12 bases. The junction had 4 bases not matched to a gene; V was cut back by 6 bases and J by 5 bases. Germline CDR1 and CDR2: LNHNV and YYDKDF (reference sequence). The CDR3 spans 14 residues. The CDR3 nucleotides read TGTGCCACCAGAGGACTAGCGGGGTTCGAGACCCAGTACTTC. Translation: CATRGLAGFETQYF. Looking up the rest from reference TRBV15 and TRBJ2-5 gives the full variable domain: DAMVIQNPRYQVTQFGKPVTLSCSQTLNHNVMYWYQQKSSQAPKLLFHYYDKDFNNEADTPDNFQSRRPNTSFCFLDIRSPGLGDTAMYLCATRGLAGFETQYFGPGTRLLVL.

The chain couples TRBV10-1 to TRBJ1-1, with D possibly TRBD1 on 5 matching bases. The germline CDR1 and CDR2 sequences are WNHNN and SYGVQD (reference sequence). V lost 0 bases and J lost 11, with 10 bases in between. The CDR3 is 12 amino acids. The CDR3 region has the DNA TGCGCCAGCAGTGAGTCGCAGGGACGCGCTTTCTTT. It encodes CASSESQGRAFF.

This clonotype was found a few times. The chain couples TRBV2 to TRBJ2-5, with 7 bases aligning to TRBD2. The V gene end was trimmed by 11 bases and the J gene end by 1 base; junction bases not matched to a gene: 4. The CDR3 is 12 residues long. Germline-derived CDR1 and CDR2 are SNHLY and FYNNEI. The CDR3 DNA is TGTGCCGGAGGGAGGGGCCAAGAGACCCAGTACTTC. Its translation is CAGGRGQETQYF.

This chain connects TRBV12-3 or TRBV12-4 to TRBJ2-7, with D tentatively TRBD2 (6 bases). Trimming left V 3 bases short and J 2 bases short, with 11 bases between. The CDR3 sequence is 14 residues long. CDR3 sequence reads: CASSLGRPPYEQYF. The CDR3 nucleotides read TGTGCCAGCAGTTTGGGGAGGCCTCCCTACGAGCAGTACTTC.

This rearrangement joins TRBV11-3 to TRBJ1-4; D unresolved. Germline V lookup: CDR1 SGHNT, CDR2 YENEEA. The CDR3 runs to 17 residues. V gave up 5 bases and J gave up 2 bases, with 18 bases separating them. The CDR3 here is CASSNWTARRTNEKLFF. The DNA of the CDR3 is TGTGCCAGCAGCAACTGGACCGCCCGGCGGACTAATGAAAAACTGTTTTTT.